This entry lists 13 T cell receptor beta chains sequenced from one sample in a study of blood T cell repertoires in COVID-19. Some clones are missing from TCRdb's copy, which holds only in-frame ones; the method was immunoSEQ multiplex PCR. The table shows 240,000 or so clones, with around nine tenths occurring only once. Source material: PBMCs or T cells enriched from blood (not recorded which). The origin of the receptors is a man in his forties or fifties who had recovered from COVID-19.

The chain couples TRBV29-1 to TRBJ1-5, with 11 bases fitting TRBD1. With V trimmed by 6 bases and J by 5 bases, 3 bases remained unmatched. From germline, CDR1 is SQVTM and CDR2 ANQGSEA. This CDR3 spans 13 amino acids. CDR3 sequence: CSVRTGGDQPQHF. As DNA, the CDR3 is TGCAGCGTGAGGACAGGGGGCGATCAGCCCCAGCATTTT.

Comments on this clone: Its ends do not fully match the called genes, so a read error is possible. This sequence joins TRBV27 and TRBJ1-4; D perhaps matches TRBD1 (6 bases). The CDR3 totals 13 residues. Germline CDR1 and CDR2: MNHEY and SMNVEV (reference sequence). The DNA for the CDR3 is TGTGCCAGCCGTTTGGGGGCTGGGGAAAAACTGTTTTTT. Amino acids: CASRLGAGEKLFF.

The chain uses TRBV5-8 and TRBJ2-7; no clear D gene. Trimming shortened V by 2 bases and J by 1 base, and 7 bases separated the two germline ends. Germline V gene lookup returns CDR1 SGHTS and CDR2 YDEGEE. The CDR3 totals 13 residues. The CDR3 region is CASSFVGSYEQYF. In DNA form, the CDR3 reads TGTGCCAGCAGCTTTGTCGGTTCCTACGAGCAGTACTTC.

The chain joins TRBV7-2 to TRBJ2-5; a possible D gene is TRBD2 (5 bases). CDR1 is SGHTA and CDR2 is FQGNSA in the germline V gene. There are 15 residues in the CDR3. V dropped 1 base and J dropped 5 bases, with 14 bases sitting between them. CDR3 sequence (DNA): TGTGCCAGCAGCTTAGGTGGTGGAGGCGGGGAGACCCAGTACTTC. It translates to CASSLGGGGGETQYF.

This chain uses TRBV19 with TRBJ2-2; D unresolved. Trimming took 1 base from V and 5 from J, leaving 5 bases between them. The CDR3 sequence is 13 residues long. Germline loops: CDR1 LNHDA, CDR2 SQIVND (reference sequence). The CDR3 bases are TGTGCCAGTAGTATAGTCCAGACCGGGGAGCTGTTTTTT. It is translated as CASSIVQTGELFF.

The chain recombines TRBV27 with TRBJ2-7, with D tentatively TRBD2 (6 bases). This CDR3 is built from 14 residues. CDR1 is MNHEY and CDR2 is SMNVEV in the germline V gene (reference sequence). Trimming took 3 bases from V and 1 from J, leaving 10 bases between them. This CDR3 reads CASSLRGESYEQYF. The CDR3 DNA sequence: TGTGCCAGCAGTTTGCGGGGCGAGTCCTACGAGCAGTACTTC.

V gene TRBV6-6 combines with J gene TRBJ1-2, with 10 bases fitting TRBD1. The CDR3 covers 15 residues. CDR1 is MNHNY and CDR2 is SVGAGI in the germline V gene (reference sequence). The junction had 8 bases not matched to a gene; V was cut back by 7 bases and J by 3 bases. The CDR3 loop is CASNGFGQGDYGYTF. CDR3 in DNA: TGTGCCAGCAACGGATTCGGACAGGGGGACTATGGCTACACCTTC.

This chain joins TRBV6-5 and TRBJ1-2, with 9 bases lining up with TRBD1. The CDR3 consists of 14 residues. Losses at the gene ends were 2 bases for V and 7 bases for J; bases not matched to a gene: 5. Germline CDR1 is MNHEY and CDR2 is SVGAGI. For the CDR3, the DNA is TGTGCCAGCAGTTACACGGGACAGGGAGGTGGCTACACCTTC. Translation gives CASSYTGQGGGYTF.

A single count supports this clone. This rearrangement joins TRBV28 to TRBJ1-5, with D possibly matching TRBD1 (5 bases). This CDR3 has 16 amino acids. V was shortened by 3 bases and J by 4 bases, with 16 bases between the two germline ends. Germline assignment: CDR1 MDHEN and CDR2 SYDVKM. The CDR3 DNA sequence: TGTGCCAGCAGTTTGCCCGAGGAGGGGTTAAATCAGCCCCAGCATTTT. Residues: CASSLPEEGLNQPQHF. The entire variable domain, with the rest obtained from reference TRBV28 and TRBJ1-5, is as follows: DVKVTQSSRYLVKRTGEKVFLECVQDMDHENMFWYRQDPGLGLRLIYFSYDVKMKEKGDIPEGYSVSREKKERFSLILESASTNQTSMYLCASSLPEEGLNQPQHFGDGTRLSIL.

This clone occurred once. The genes are TRBV18 and TRBJ2-1; perhaps TRBD1 as D (5 bases). Trimming left V 3 bases short and J 3 bases short, with 9 bases between. CDR3 length: 14 amino acids. From germline, CDR1 is KGHSH and CDR2 LQKENI. Here the CDR3 reads CASSPLTGYNEQFF. The CDR3 DNA reads as TGTGCCAGCTCACCCCTTACAGGCTACAATGAGCAGTTCTTC.

The chain employs TRBV5-1 and TRBJ1-1, with D maybe TRBD1 (5 bases). This CDR3 contains 15 residues. Trimming stripped 6 bases from V and 4 bases from J, with 19 bases between. Germline assignment: CDR1 SGHRS and CDR2 YFSETQ. CDR3 residues: CASINTAGISTEAFF. CDR3 bases: TGCGCCAGCATCAATACCGCAGGGATTAGCACTGAAGCTTTCTTT.

This clone has just one count. The CDR3 loop reads CASSLSWGDQLSGANVLTF. As DNA, the CDR3 is TGTGCCAGCAGCTTGTCATGGGGGGACCAGCTCTCTGGGGCCAACGTCCTGACTTTC. The chain couples TRBV5-6 to TRBJ2-6; possible D gene TRBD2, 6 bases. Germline V CDR1 and CDR2: SGHDT, YYEEEE. The CDR3 is 19 residues long. V lost 1 base, J lost 0 bases, and 17 bases lay in between.

CDR3 region: CASRMGPTYTEAFF. The CDR3 coding sequence is TGTGCCAGCAGAATGGGGCCGACATACACTGAAGCTTTCTTT. The chain has TRBV7-3 and TRBJ1-1; D is possibly TRBD1 (5 bases). CDR1 is SGHTA, CDR2 FQGTGA, per germline. Trimming took 6 bases from V and 3 from J, leaving 14 bases between them. CDR3 size: 14 residues. Together with reference TRBV7-3 and TRBJ1-1, the CDR3 gives the full variable domain: GAGVSQTPSNKVTEKGKYVELRCDPISGHTALYWYRQSLGQGPEFLIYFQGTGAADDSGLPNDRFFAVRPEGSVSTLKIQRTERGDSAVYLCASRMGPTYTEAFFGQGTRLTVV.